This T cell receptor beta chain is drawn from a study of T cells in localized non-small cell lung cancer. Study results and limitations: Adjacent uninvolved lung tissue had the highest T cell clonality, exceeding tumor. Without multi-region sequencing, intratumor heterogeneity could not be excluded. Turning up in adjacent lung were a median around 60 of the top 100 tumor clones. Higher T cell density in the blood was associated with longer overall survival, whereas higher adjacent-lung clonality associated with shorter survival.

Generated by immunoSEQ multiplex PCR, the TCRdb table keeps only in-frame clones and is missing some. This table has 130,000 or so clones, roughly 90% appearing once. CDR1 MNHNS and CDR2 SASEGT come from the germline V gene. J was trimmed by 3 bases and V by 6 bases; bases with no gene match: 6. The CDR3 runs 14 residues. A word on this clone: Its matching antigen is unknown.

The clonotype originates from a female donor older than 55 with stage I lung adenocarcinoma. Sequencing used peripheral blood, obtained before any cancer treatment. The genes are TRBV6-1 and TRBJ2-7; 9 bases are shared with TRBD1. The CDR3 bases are TGTGCCAGCAGGGCGGGACAGGGTGGCTACGAGCAGTACTTC. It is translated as CASRAGQGGYEQYF.